This TCR beta chain emerged from a study of shared clonotypes between healthy human individuals. CDR1 and CDR2 (germline): MGHRA, YSYEKL. The CDR3 length is 16 residues. Trimming removed 1 base at V and 3 bases at J, with 14 bases between. Terminally differentiated effector memory CD45RA+ cells were excluded from the naive CD8 cells, which were CD45RO-negative and positively selected for CCR7. Every subset's genomic DNA went evenly onto several immunoSEQ plates. TCRdb's table, derived via immunoSEQ multiplex PCR, lists solely in-frame clones and lacks some. The profile shows 660,000 or so clones, approximately 96% of them singletons. This clone was seen once.

The receptor was derived from a woman aged 25 to 45 in good health. The sample comprised naive CD8+ T cells sorted from blood. The genes are TRBV4-1 and TRBJ2-3; either TRBD1 or TRBD2 may supply D (6 bases each). The CDR3 reads CASSQVGGGGTDTQYF. In DNA form, the CDR3 reads TGCGCCAGCAGCCAAGTTGGGGGCGGAGGGACAGATACGCAGTATTTT.